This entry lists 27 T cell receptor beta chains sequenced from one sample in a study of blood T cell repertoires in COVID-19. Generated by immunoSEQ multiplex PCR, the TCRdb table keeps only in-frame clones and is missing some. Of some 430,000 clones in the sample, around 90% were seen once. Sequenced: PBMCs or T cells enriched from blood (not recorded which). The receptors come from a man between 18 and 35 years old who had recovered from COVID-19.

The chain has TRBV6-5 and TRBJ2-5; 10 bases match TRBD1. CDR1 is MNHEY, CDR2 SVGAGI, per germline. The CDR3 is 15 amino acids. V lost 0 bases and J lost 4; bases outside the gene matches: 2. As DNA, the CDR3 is TGTGCCAGCAGTTACTCGACAGGGGGCCCAGAGACCCAGTACTTC. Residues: CASSYSTGGPETQYF.

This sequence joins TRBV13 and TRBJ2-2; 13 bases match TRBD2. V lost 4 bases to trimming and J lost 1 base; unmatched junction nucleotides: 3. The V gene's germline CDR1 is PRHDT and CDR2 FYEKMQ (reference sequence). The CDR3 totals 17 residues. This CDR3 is CASSSGTSGVNTGELFF. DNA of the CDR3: TGTGCCAGCAGCTCCGGGACTAGCGGGGTGAACACCGGGGAGCTGTTTTTT.

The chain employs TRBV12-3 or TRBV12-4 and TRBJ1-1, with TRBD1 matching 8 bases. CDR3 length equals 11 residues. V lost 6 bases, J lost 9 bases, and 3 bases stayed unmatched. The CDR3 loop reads CASSVRGQAFF. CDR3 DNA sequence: TGTGCCAGCAGCGTCAGGGGGCAAGCTTTCTTT.

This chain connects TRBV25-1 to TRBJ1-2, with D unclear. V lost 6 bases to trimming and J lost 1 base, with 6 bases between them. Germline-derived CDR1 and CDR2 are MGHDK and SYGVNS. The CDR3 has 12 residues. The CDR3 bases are TGTGCCAGCAGGCGGGGTAACTATGGCTACACCTTC. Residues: CASRRGNYGYTF.

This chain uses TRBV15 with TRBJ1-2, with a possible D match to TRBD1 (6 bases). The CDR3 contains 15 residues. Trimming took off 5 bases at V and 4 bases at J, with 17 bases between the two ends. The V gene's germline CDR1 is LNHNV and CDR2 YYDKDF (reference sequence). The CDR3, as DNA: TGTGCCACCAGCCAAAGCAACAGGGCCATCTATGGCTACACCTTC. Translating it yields CATSQSNRAIYGYTF.

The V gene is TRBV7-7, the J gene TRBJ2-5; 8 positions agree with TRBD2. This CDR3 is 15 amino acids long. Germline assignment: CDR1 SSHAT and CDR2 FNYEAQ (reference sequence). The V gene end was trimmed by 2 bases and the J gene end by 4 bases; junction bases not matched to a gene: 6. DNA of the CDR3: TGTGCCAGCAGCTTATCCGGGGGGGCGGGAGAGACCCAGTACTTC. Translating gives CASSLSGGAGETQYF.

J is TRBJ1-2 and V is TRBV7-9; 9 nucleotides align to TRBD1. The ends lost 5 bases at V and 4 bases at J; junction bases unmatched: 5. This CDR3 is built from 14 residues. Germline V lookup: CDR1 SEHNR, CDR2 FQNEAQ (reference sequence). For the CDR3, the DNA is TGTGCCAGCAGCGGCGGACAGGGGAGCTATGGCTACACCTTC. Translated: CASSGGQGSYGYTF.

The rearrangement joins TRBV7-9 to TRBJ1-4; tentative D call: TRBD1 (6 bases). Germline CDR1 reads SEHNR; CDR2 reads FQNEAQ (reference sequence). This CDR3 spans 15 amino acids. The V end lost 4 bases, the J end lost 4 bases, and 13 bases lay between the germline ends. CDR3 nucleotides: TGTGCCAGCAGCTCGCATGGACAGAATAATGAAAAACTGTTTTTT. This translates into CASSSHGQNNEKLFF.

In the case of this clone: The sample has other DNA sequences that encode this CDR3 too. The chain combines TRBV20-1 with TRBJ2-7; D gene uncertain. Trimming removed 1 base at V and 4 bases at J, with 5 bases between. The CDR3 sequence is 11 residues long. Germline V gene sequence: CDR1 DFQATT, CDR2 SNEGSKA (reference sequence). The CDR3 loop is CSARAGYEQYF. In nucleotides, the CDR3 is TGCAGTGCTAGAGCGGGTTACGAGCAGTACTTC.

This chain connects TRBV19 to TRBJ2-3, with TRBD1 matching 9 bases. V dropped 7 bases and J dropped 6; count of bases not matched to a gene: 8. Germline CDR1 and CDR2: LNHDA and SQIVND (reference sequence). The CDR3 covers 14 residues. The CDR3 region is CASKPTGGVDTQYF. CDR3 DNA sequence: TGTGCCAGTAAGCCGACAGGGGGTGTGGATACGCAGTATTTT.

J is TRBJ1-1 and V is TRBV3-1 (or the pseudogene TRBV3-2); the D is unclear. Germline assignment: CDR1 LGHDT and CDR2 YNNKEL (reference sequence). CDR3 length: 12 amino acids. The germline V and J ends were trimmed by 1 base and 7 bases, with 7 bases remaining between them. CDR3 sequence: CASSQAGVEAFF. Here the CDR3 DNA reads TGTGCCAGCAGCCAAGCCGGGGTTGAAGCTTTCTTT.

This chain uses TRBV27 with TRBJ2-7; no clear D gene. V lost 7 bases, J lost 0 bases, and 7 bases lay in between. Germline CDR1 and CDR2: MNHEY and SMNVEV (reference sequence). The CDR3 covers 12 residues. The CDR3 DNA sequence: TGTGCCAGCACCAGTCGCTCCTACGAGCAGTACTTC. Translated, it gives CASTSRSYEQYF.

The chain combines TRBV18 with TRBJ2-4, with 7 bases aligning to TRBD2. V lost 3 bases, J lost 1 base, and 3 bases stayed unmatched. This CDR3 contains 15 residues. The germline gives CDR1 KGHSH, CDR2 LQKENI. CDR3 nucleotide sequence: TGTGCCAGCTCACCGGGGGGGAAGGCCAAAAACATTCAGTACTTC. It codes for CASSPGGKAKNIQYF.

In nucleotides, the CDR3 is TGTGCCAGCAGCTTGTCGAGCTCCTACAATGAGCAGTTCTTC. Encoded protein: CASSLSSSYNEQFF. The rearrangement uses TRBV7-9 and TRBJ2-1, with no clear D. V lost 3 bases to trimming and J lost 0 bases, with 6 bases between them. Germline CDR1 is SEHNR and CDR2 is FQNEAQ (reference sequence). The CDR3 totals 14 residues.

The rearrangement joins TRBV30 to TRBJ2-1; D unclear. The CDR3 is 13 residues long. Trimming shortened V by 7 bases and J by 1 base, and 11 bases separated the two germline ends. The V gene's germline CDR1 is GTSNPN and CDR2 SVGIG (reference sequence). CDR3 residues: CASSITSYNEQFF. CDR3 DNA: TGTGCCTCCTCAATAACTTCCTACAATGAGCAGTTCTTC.

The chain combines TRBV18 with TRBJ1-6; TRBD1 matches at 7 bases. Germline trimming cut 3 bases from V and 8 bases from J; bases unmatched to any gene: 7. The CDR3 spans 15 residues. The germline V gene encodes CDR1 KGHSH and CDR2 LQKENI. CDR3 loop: CASSPRQGNDSPLHF. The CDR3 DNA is TGTGCCAGCTCACCCCGACAGGGCAATGATTCACCCCTCCACTTT.

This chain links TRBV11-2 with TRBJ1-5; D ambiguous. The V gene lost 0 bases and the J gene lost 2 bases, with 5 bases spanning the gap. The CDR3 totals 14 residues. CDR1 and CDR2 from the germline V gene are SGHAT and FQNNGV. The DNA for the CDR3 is TGTGCCAGCAGCTTAGATGGCCGCAATCAGCCCCAGCATTTT. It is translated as CASSLDGRNQPQHF.

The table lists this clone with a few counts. The CDR3 loop reads CASSSIGGVPQPQHF. The DNA of the CDR3 is TGTGCCAGCAGCTCCATAGGGGGGGTCCCTCAGCCCCAGCATTTT. The chain carries TRBV7-9 and TRBJ1-5; the D gene is possibly TRBD1 (6 bases). The CDR3 is 15 residues long. Germline V lookup: CDR1 SEHNR, CDR2 FQNEAQ (reference sequence). V was trimmed by 4 bases and J by 6 bases, leaving 16 bases between them.

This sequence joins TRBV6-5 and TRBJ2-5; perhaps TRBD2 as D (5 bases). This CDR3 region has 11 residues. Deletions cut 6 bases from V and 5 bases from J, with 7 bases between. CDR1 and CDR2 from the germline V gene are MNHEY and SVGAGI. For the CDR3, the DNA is TGTGCCAGCAGAGAGCGGGAGACCCAGTACTTC. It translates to CASRERETQYF.

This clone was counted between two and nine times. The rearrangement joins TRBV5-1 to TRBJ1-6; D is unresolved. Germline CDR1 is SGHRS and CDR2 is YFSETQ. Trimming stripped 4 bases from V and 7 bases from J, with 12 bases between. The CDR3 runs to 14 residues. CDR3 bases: TGCGCCAGCAGCGAGCCGGACTGGAATTCACCCCTCCACTTT. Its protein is CASSEPDWNSPLHF.

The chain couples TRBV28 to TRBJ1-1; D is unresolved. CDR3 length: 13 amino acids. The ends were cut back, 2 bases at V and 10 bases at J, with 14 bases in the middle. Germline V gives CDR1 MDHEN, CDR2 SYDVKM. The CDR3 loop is CASSLEAGVGAFF. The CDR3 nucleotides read TGTGCCAGCAGTTTAGAAGCCGGGGTAGGAGCTTTCTTT.

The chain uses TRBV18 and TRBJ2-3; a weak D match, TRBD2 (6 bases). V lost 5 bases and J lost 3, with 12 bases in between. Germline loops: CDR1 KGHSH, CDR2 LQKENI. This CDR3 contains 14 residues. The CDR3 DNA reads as TGTGCCAGCTCAGCCTCGGGAGCAACAGATACGCAGTATTTT. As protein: CASSASGATDTQYF.

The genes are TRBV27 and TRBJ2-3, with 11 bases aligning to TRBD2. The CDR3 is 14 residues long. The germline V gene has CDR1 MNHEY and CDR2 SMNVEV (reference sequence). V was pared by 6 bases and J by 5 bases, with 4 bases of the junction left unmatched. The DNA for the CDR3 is TGTGCCAGCAGCCCGGGACTAGCGGAAGATACGCAGTATTTT. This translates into CASSPGLAEDTQYF.

CDR3 in DNA: TGTGCCAGCAGTTTTGGGGACAGGCCCTCCTACGAGCAGTACTTC. As protein: CASSFGDRPSYEQYF. This sequence joins TRBV28 and TRBJ2-7; the match to TRBD1 covers 8 bases. This CDR3 has 15 residues. The V gene's germline CDR1 is MDHEN and CDR2 SYDVKM. V gave up 3 bases and J gave up 0 bases; unmatched junction bases: 4.

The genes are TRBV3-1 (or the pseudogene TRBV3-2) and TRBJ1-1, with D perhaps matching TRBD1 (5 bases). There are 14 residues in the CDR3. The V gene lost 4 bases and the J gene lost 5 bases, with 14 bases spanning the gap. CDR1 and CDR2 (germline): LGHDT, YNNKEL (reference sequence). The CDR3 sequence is CASSPREGRTEAFF. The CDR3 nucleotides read TGTGCCAGCAGCCCCAGGGAAGGGAGGACTGAAGCTTTCTTT.

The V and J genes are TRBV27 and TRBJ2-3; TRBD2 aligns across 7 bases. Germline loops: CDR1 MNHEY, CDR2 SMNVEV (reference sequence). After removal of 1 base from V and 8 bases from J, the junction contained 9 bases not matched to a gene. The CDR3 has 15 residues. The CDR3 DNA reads TGTGCCAGCAGTTTATTTGCGGGAGACCCATCTACGCAGTATTTT. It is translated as CASSLFAGDPSTQYF.

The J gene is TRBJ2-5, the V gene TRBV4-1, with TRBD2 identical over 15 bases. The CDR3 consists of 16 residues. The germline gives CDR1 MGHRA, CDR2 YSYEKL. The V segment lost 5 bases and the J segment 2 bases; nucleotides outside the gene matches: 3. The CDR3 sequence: CASSSGLAGGQETQYF. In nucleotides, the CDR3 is TGCGCCAGCAGCTCCGGACTAGCGGGGGGGCAAGAGACCCAGTACTTC.